A selection of T cell receptor beta chains follows, all from one sample in a study of CD8 T cells in ankylosing spondylitis. In TCRdb, the 5' RACE reads were re-called with MiXCR into one record per CDR3 protein. The repertoire consists of 230,000 or so distinct CDR3 sequences, with under 30% occurring once and the leading ten covering approximately 0.61%. The source material was blood, either unsorted or a sorted T cell fraction (not recorded which). Receptors were obtained from a male donor with ankylosing spondylitis or in good health (not recorded which). Each CDR3 is given with its conserved first and last residue. Each record gives: clone size, D gene, V gene, J gene, CDR3 DNA, CDR3 protein. D genes are given only for firm matches. A row's size may be missing; if present it is once, few, many or a size class.

>NA|NA|TRBV20-1|TRBJ2-5
TGCAGTGCTAACCGGAAGACCCAGTACTTC
CSANRKTQYF
>many|NA|TRBV29-1|TRBJ2-1
TGCAGCGTTGAAGGGGGGGCAGGCTCCTACAATGAGCAGTTCTTC
CSVEGGAGSYNEQFF
>many|NA|TRBV12-3/TRBV12-4|TRBJ1-2
TGTGCCAGCACTTTAGGGCCCTATGGCTACACCTTC
CASTLGPYGYTF
>few|TRBD1|TRBV20-1|TRBJ1-2
TGCAGTGCTAGGGACAGGGGGTACCCTAACTATGGCTACACCTTC
CSARDRGYPNYGYTF
>many|NA|TRBV20-1|TRBJ2-3
TGCAGTGCTAGTCGGCAGAGCACAGATACGCAGTATTTT
CSASRQSTDTQYF
>NA|NA|TRBV18|TRBJ2-7
TGTGCCAGCTCACCTGGGGCAGTGGACTACGAGCAGTACTTC
CASSPGAVDYEQYF
>few|NA|TRBV12-3/TRBV12-4|TRBJ2-3
TGTGCCAGCACCATCAACGCTCGAGGAGGGCAGTATTTT
CASTINARGGQYF
>NA|NA|TRBV12-3/TRBV12-4|TRBJ2-7
TGTGCCAGCAGTTTTGACGGACACCAATACGAGCAGTACTTC
CASSFDGHQYEQYF
>many|TRBD1|TRBV2|TRBJ2-2
TGTGCCAGCAGATTAGGCACAGGGGCGAGCACCGGGGAGCTGTTTTTT
CASRLGTGASTGELFF
>NA|NA|TRBV5-4|TRBJ2-7
TGTGCCAGCAGCTTGGAGGTAAACTCCTACGAGCAGTACTTC
CASSLEVNSYEQYF
>many|TRBD2|TRBV3-1|TRBJ2-7
TGTGCCAGCAGCCAAACCGGGACTAGCTACCACGAGCAGTACTTC
CASSQTGTSYHEQYF
>NA|NA|TRBV5-6|TRBJ2-1
TGTGCCAGCAGCCCAACCGGGACACCAAACAATGAGCAGTTCTTC
CASSPTGTPNNEQFF
>NA|NA|TRBV5-1|TRBJ2-7
TGCGCCAGCAGCCTCAGACAGGGAGGCGAGCAGTACTTC
CASSLRQGGEQYF
>many|TRBD1|TRBV15|TRBJ2-1
TGTGCCACCAGCTACGGGACAGGGGGCTCCTACAATGAGCAGTTCTTC
CATSYGTGGSYNEQFF
>NA|TRBD2|TRBV19|TRBJ2-2
TGTGCCAGTAGCGGGGGGGCGTGGACCGGGGAGCTGTTTTTT
CASSGGAWTGELFF
>few|TRBD2|TRBV18|TRBJ2-1
TGTGCCAGCTCACCGATGGGACTAGCGGGGAATGAGCAGTTCTTC
CASSPMGLAGNEQFF
>NA|NA|TRBV12-3/TRBV12-4|TRBJ2-6
TGTGCCAGCGGAAAAACAGGGGCCAACGTCCTGACTTTC
CASGKTGANVLTF
>many|TRBD1|TRBV5-6|TRBJ2-4
TGTGCCAGCAGCAGAACGGGACAGGGGGCGCCCGGGATTCAGTACTTC
CASSRTGQGAPGIQYF
>many|TRBD2|TRBV20-1|TRBJ2-3
TGCAGTGCTAAGCCCCCACTAGCGCTGGCGGGCACAGATACGCAGTATTTT
CSAKPPLALAGTDTQYF
>few|NA|TRBV29-1|TRBJ2-3
TGCAGCGTTGAAGAGGGGTCGGGGATAGTGTATTTT
CSVEEGSGIVYF
>many|NA|TRBV20-1|TRBJ1-2
TGCAGTGCTAGCTCCGGGGTTTCCACCTTC
CSASSGVSTF
>few|NA|TRBV20-1|TRBJ2-3
TGCAGTGCTAGTCAGCTAGACCGGCCATGGGATACGCAGTATTTT
CSASQLDRPWDTQYF
>few|NA|TRBV12-3/TRBV12-4|TRBJ1-1
TGTGCCAGCAGTTTTAAGGGCGCTGAAGCTTTCTTT
CASSFKGAEAFF
>many|NA|TRBV14|TRBJ2-5
TGTGCCAGCAGCCAAGCCCGAAAAGAGACCCAGTACTTC
CASSQARKETQYF
>NA|NA|TRBV20-1|TRBJ2-3
TGCAGTGCTAGAGTTCTAGACAAACTGAGGACAGATACGCAGTATTTT
CSARVLDKLRTDTQYF
>many|NA|TRBV20-1|TRBJ1-5
TGCAGTGCTAGAGTCGGCAGTAGTCAGCCCCAGCATTTT
CSARVGSSQPQHF
>many|NA|TRBV5-1|TRBJ1-1
TGCGCCAGCAGCCCGGGTGTTCTGAACACTGAAGCTTTCTTT
CASSPGVLNTEAFF
>NA|NA|TRBV29-1|TRBJ2-3
TGCAGCGTTGCCCTTCAAGGGACAGATACGCAGTATTTT
CSVALQGTDTQYF
>NA|NA|TRBV12-3/TRBV12-4|TRBJ2-5
TGTGCCAGTCTCCTGCAGGGGCAAAGGACCCAGTACTTC
CASLLQGQRTQYF
>NA|NA|TRBV2|TRBJ2-6
TGTGCCAGCAGTGATCGACTACTCTCTGGGGCCAACGTCCTGACTTTC
CASSDRLLSGANVLTF
>many|NA|TRBV20-1|TRBJ2-7
TGCAGTGCTAAGAAGGGACCAGACTACGAGCAGTACTTC
CSAKKGPDYEQYF
>many|NA|TRBV29-1|TRBJ2-3
TGCAGCGTTGAAGGGCTGAACACAGATACGCAGTATTTT
CSVEGLNTDTQYF
>NA|NA|TRBV11-2|TRBJ2-7
TGTGCCAGCAGCCACGGAATCTTGTCCTACGAGCAGTACTTC
CASSHGILSYEQYF
>many|TRBD2|TRBV20-1|TRBJ2-5
TGCAGTGCTCGACCCATAGCGGGGGGGCGGGAGACCCAGTACTTC
CSARPIAGGRETQYF
>many|NA|TRBV5-1|TRBJ2-3
TGCGCCAGCAGCCTTATGGACCGCGGGTCCGCAGATACGCAGTATTTT
CASSLMDRGSADTQYF
>NA|NA|TRBV12-3/TRBV12-4|TRBJ2-7
TGTGCCAGCAGTTCTACCTCCTACGAGCAGTACTTC
CASSSTSYEQYF
>few|TRBD2|TRBV5-4|TRBJ2-4
TGTGCCAGCAGCTTTGGGCGGGGGGAAGCCAAAAACATTCAGTACTTC
CASSFGRGEAKNIQYF
>many|NA|TRBV20-1|TRBJ2-3
TGCAGTGTTCCCAGGGGGGAAGATACGCAGTATTTT
CSVPRGEDTQYF
>NA|NA|TRBV5-5|TRBJ2-7
TGTGCCAGCAGCTTGCACCAGCGCGGGGTGCGGTACGAGCAGTACTTC
CASSLHQRGVRYEQYF
>NA|NA|TRBV12-3/TRBV12-4|TRBJ2-1
TGTGCCAGCAGTGGGGATGAGAGGGTGAATGAGCAGTTCTTC
CASSGDERVNEQFF